A single TCR beta chain is shown here with its context. This receptor's antigen is unknown. No base quality information exists; no much larger clone differs at one position. The method was 5' RACE. The run used an Illumina HiSeq 2500. A second about 7 to 12 cycle PCR used a sample-barcoded 5' primer and a J-beta primer mix. A unique molecular identifier was introduced onto each TCR beta cDNA molecule by a template-switch 5' adaptor carrying 12 random nucleotides. Each sample yielded at least 2.5 million CDR3-containing paired-end reads. First-strand cDNA was synthesized from all RNA with the Mint cDNA synthesis kit, primed by a TRBC-specific oligonucleotide. Following uracil-DNA glycosylase treatment, all cDNA underwent a first 18-cycle PCR with the universal primers M1SS and BC2_uni_R. The original methods were these. Each sample was normalized by randomly selecting 1 million high-quality reads, each carrying a distinct molecular identifier. Reads sharing molecular identifiers were discarded rather than binned into consensus sequences. MiTCR, run with a Q25 quality threshold and the strictest error-elimination algorithm, handled CDR3 identification, clonotype clustering and error correction. Lower-bound total TCR beta diversity was estimated with a nonparametric unseen species model using Euler transformation. In-frame beta chains were kept once TCRdb had trimmed the public reads at Q25 with fastp and called clones with MiXCR. Each CDR3 protein appears once, grouped with its most common genes and DNA. In this record, the V and J calls reflect TCRdb's handling and not the investigators' own analysis. The table for this sample lists about 1.6 million distinct CDR3 sequences; about 35% of them were counted only once. Together, the top ten hold around 11% of the sample.

Systemically healthy Caucasian individuals from Russia, some 36 in total and aged roughly 6 to 90 years, were included as donors. Each donor gave about 9.8 milliliters of peripheral blood, drawn into EDTA-treated Vacutainer tubes. Ficoll-Paque density-gradient centrifugation was used to isolate PBMCs, with at least 7 million obtained per sample. Trizol reagent was used to extract total RNA from the PBMCs, yielding at least 5.5 micrograms per sample. Naive CD45RAhigh/CD27high T cell percentages were measured by flow cytometry on a PBMC aliquot from every donor. The CDR3 goes from the cysteine to the phenylalanine over 16 residues. The entry retains the CDR3 DNA only, 48 bases that are in frame from base 1. V ends up 5 bases short and J 7 bases short, with an unmatched junction base count of 15. The germline V gene (reference sequence) specifies MNHNY as CDR1 and SVGAGI as CDR2. This entry comes from a study of blood T cells in healthy people across ages (dated by TCRdb to the mid-2010s). With respect to the entire study: In model experiments, template switching captured about one uniquely barcoded TCR beta cDNA molecule for every two T cells. To track age-related changes in TCR beta repertoire diversity, the study relied on deep sequencing normalized with unique cDNA molecular identifiers. Four age groups were formed from the donors: young (average 16 years), middle-aged (around 40), aged (over 55) and long-lived (roughly 88). To avoid experimental bias, donors of different ages were distributed randomly across sequencing lanes. For two donors (one aged 18 to 29 and one aged 80 or older), the study analyzed two additional independent replicas of 1 million unique cDNA reads from the same blood draw. On the study overall, not on this receptor specifically: Estimates of total diversity based on one million sequenced T cells were regarded as lower bounds and as underestimates. Observed TCR beta diversity per million T cells fell roughly linearly with age, and a significant reduction was already apparent by age roughly 40. Donor CMV infection status was unknown, potentially confounding age-related changes in expanded clonotypes. Compared with the aged group, the long-lived group had more naive CD4+ T cells, fewer expanded clones and increased TCR diversity, suggesting age selection. Observed TCR beta diversity correlated strongly with the percentage of naive T cells measured by flow cytometry. Conclusive comparison of naive and antigen-experienced compartments was prevented by the profiling of bulk unsorted PBMCs.

The sequence joins TRBV6-6 to TRBJ1-2; TRBD1 lines up with 8 middle nucleotides. Sequencing used blood. The TCR originated in a woman aged 25 to 39 in good health. The CDR3 protein is CASSISLGQGSSGYTF. The nucleotide sequence is TGTGCCAGCAGTATCAGCCTTGGACAGGGCAGTTCTGGCTACACCTTC.